The 10 T cell receptor beta chains in this list originate from one sample, sequenced in a study of blood T cell repertoires in COVID-19. Assay: immunoSEQ multiplex PCR; the TCRdb copy retains only in-frame clones and omits some. In the table there are tens of thousands of clones, around 81% of which are singletons. Specimen: peripheral blood. The receptors shown here come from a man older than 75 with acute or convalescent COVID-19.

The rearrangement joins TRBV5-1 to TRBJ2-7; TRBD2 matches at 9 bases. The junction had 7 bases not matched to a gene; V was cut back by 0 bases and J by 6 bases. From germline, CDR1 is SGHRS and CDR2 YFSETQ. The CDR3 consists of 15 residues. DNA of the CDR3: TGCGCCAGCAGCTTGGAGGCGGGAGGGCCCCGCGAGCAGTACTTC. Translated: CASSLEAGGPREQYF. Full variable domain (remainder filled in from reference TRBV5-1 and TRBJ2-7): KAGVTQTPRYLIKTRGQQVTLSCSPISGHRSVSWYQQTPGQGLQFLFEYFSETQRNKGNFPGRFSGRQFSNSRSEMNVSTLELGDSALYLCASSLEAGGPREQYFGPGTRLTVT.

This clone was seen more than once but under ten times. The chain recombines TRBV11-2 with TRBJ2-7; D perhaps matches TRBD1 (6 bases). V was trimmed by 2 bases and J by 0 bases, leaving 8 bases between them. The CDR3 is made up of 14 amino acids. CDR1 and CDR2 (germline): SGHAT, FQNNGV. CDR3 DNA sequence: TGTGCCAGCAGCTTAATGGGGGCCTCCTACGAGCAGTACTTC. Protein product: CASSLMGASYEQYF.

This chain links TRBV19 with TRBJ1-2; D remains unclear. Looked up from germline, CDR1 is LNHDA and CDR2 is SQIVND (reference sequence). Trimming left V 4 bases short and J 8 bases short, with 8 bases between. The CDR3 spans 11 residues. This CDR3 reads CASSRRGGYTF. Written as DNA, the CDR3 is TGTGCCAGTAGTAGGAGAGGGGGCTACACCTTC.

The chain employs TRBV10-3 and TRBJ1-6, with D possibly matching TRBD1 (6 bases). Germline assignment: CDR1 ENHRY and CDR2 SYGVKD. With 7 bases removed from V and 5 bases from J, the gap between germline ends came to 9 bases. CDR3 size: 13 residues. CDR3 amino acids: CAINQGNNSPLHF. The CDR3, as DNA: TGTGCCATCAATCAGGGGAATAATTCACCCCTCCACTTT.

The chain couples TRBV7-9 to TRBJ2-3; 7 bases fit TRBD2. Looked up from germline, CDR1 is SEHNR and CDR2 is FQNEAQ (reference sequence). Unmatched junction bases numbered 13, after V lost 2 bases and J lost 2 bases. This CDR3 is built from 18 residues. CDR3 nucleotides: TGTGCCAGCAGCTTAACCCTGGGCCGAAGCGGGACCACAGATACGCAGTATTTT. Encoded protein: CASSLTLGRSGTTDTQYF.

This clone occurred a few times. This chain uses TRBV6-5 with TRBJ2-1; D possibly corresponds to TRBD2 (6 bases). The CDR3 has 14 residues. V was pared by 6 bases and J by 8 bases, with 17 bases between. CDR1 is MNHEY and CDR2 is SVGAGI in the germline V gene. The CDR3 bases are TGTGCCAGCAGGCGAGGGGCAGGAGGGGATGAGCAGTTCTTC. This encodes CASRRGAGGDEQFF.

The chain links TRBV28 to TRBJ1-5; D unresolved. V was pared by 5 bases and J by 2 bases, with 13 bases between. The CDR3 has 15 amino acids. Per germline, CDR1 MDHEN and CDR2 SYDVKM. The CDR3 DNA reads as TGTGCCAGCAGTGGCGGCAGCCCCCGCAATCAGCCCCAGCATTTT. It encodes CASSGGSPRNQPQHF.

The rearrangement uses TRBV5-1 and TRBJ1-2; TRBD1 might be the D (5 bases). There are 13 residues in the CDR3. Germline CDR1 and CDR2: SGHRS and YFSETQ. V was shortened by 3 bases and J by 5 bases, with 11 bases between the two germline ends. The CDR3 sequence is CASSYDSSYGYTF. In DNA, the CDR3 is TGCGCCAGCAGCTACGACAGTAGTTATGGCTACACCTTC.

CDR3 nucleotide sequence: TGCGCCAGCAGCCAAGATCAAGCCTCCTCTGGAAACACCATATATTTT. It yields the protein CASSQDQASSGNTIYF. V gene TRBV4-1 combines with J gene TRBJ1-3; no clear D gene. Germline CDR1 and CDR2: MGHRA and YSYEKL. CDR3 length: 16 residues. The V end lost 0 bases, the J end lost 0 bases, and 9 bases lay between the germline ends.

J is TRBJ2-7 and V is TRBV4-2, with D unclear. This CDR3 is 15 amino acids long. V lost 0 bases, J lost 1 base, and 10 bases lay in between. Germline lookup yields CDR1 LGHNA and CDR2 YNFKEQ. CDR3 in amino acids: CASSQDTTVSYEQYF. The CDR3 bases are TGTGCCAGCAGCCAAGATACCACGGTATCCTACGAGCAGTACTTC.